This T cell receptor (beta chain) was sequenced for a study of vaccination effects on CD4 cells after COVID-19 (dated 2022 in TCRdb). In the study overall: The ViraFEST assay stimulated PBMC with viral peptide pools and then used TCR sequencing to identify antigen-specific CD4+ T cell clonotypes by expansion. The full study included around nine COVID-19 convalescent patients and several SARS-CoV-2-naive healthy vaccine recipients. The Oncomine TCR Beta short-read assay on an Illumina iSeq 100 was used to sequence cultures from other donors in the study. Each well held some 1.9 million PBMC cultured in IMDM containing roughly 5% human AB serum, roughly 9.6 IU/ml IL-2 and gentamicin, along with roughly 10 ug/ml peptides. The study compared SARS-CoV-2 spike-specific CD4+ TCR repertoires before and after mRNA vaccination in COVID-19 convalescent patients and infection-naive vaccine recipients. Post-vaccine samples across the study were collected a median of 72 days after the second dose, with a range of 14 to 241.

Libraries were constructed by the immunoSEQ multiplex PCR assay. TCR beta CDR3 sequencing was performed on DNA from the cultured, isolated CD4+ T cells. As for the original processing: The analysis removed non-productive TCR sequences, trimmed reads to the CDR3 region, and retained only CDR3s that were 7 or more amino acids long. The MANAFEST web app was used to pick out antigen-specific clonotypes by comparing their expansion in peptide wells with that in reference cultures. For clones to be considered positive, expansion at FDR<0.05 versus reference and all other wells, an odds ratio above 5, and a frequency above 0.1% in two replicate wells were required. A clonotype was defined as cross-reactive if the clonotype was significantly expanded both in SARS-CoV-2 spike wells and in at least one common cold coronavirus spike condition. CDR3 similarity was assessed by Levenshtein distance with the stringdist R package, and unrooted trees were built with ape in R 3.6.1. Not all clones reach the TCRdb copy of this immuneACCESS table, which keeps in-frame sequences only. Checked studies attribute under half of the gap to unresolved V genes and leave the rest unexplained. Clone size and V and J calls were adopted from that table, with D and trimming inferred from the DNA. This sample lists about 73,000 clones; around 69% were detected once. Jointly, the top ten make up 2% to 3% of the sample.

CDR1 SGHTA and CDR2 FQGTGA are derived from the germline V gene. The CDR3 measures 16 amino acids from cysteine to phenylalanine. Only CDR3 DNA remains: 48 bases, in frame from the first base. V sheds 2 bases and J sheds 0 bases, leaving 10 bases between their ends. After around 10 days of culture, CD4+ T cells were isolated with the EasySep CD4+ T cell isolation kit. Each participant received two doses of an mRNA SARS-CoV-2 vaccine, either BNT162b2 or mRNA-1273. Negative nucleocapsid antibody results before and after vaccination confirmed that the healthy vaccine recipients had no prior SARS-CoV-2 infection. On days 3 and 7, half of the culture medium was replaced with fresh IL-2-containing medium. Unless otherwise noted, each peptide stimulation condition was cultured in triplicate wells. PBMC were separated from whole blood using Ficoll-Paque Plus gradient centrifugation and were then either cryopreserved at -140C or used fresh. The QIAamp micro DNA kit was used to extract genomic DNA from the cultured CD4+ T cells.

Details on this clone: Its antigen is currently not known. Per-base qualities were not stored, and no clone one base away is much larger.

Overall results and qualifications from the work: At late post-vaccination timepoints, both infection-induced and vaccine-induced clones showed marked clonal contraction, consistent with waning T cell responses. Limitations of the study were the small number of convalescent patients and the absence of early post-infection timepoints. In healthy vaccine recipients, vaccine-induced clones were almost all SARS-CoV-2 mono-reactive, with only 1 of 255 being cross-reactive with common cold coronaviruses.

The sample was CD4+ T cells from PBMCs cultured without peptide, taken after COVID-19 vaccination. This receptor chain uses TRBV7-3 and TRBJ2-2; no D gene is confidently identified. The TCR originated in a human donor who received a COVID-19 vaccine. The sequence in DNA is TGTGCCAGCAGCTTAGTGTCCGGTGCGAACACCGGGGAGCTGTTTTTT. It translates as CASSLVSGANTGELFF.